This record concerns one TCR beta chain sequence. Its antigen remains unknown. The record originates from a study of cytomegalovirus exposure and HLA in healthy donors. The study's findings and limits: A later analysis reportedly found that, within productive TCRs, an Asian-associated ancestry cluster had fewer N-insertions than the mean observed across the roughly 700 donors.

Trimming removed 3 bases at V and 3 bases at J, with 8 bases between. The germline V gene encodes CDR1 SQVTM and CDR2 ANQGSEA. This CDR3 has 12 amino acids. PCR used 60 Vbeta primers and 13 Jbeta primers. Using immunoSEQ multiplex PCR, the repertoire was profiled, and TCRdb retains in-frame clones only, with some absent. The table has some 150,000 clones, 70% to 85% seen once; the top ten hold 5.5% to 8.5%. The chain employs TRBV29-1 and TRBJ1-1; D is unclear. Sequences were obtained from PBMCs. This receptor was obtained from a woman aged 45-65 years in good health and CMV-seropositive. For the CDR3, the DNA is TGCAGCGTTGACGGTCTGGACACTGAAGCTTTCTTT. This gives the protein CSVDGLDTEAFF.